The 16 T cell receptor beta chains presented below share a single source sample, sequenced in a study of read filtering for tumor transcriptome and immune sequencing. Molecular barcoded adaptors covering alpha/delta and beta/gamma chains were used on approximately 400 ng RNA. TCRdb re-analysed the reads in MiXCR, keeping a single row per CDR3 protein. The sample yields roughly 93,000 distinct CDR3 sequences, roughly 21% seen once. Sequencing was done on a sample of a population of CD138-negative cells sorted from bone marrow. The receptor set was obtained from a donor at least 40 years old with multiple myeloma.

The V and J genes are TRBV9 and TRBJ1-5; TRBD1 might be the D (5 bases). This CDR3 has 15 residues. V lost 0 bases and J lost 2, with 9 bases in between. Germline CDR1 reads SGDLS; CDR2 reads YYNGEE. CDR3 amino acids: CASSVETAGNQPQHF. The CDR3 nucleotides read TGTGCCAGCAGCGTAGAGACAGCCGGCAATCAGCCCCAGCATTTT. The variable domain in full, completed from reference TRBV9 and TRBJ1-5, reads DSGVTQTPKHLITATGQRVTLRCSPRSGDLSVYWYQQSLDQGLQFLIQYYNGEERAKGNILERFSAQQFPDLHSELNLSSLELGDSALYFCASSVETAGNQPQHFGDGTRLSIL.

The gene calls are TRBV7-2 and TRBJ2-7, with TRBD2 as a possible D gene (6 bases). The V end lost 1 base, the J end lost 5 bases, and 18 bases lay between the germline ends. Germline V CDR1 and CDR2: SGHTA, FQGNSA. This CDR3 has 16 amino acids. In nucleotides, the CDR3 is TGTGCCAGCAGCTTAGTGGGACTGGGGAAAGCCCACGAGCAGTACTTC. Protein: CASSLVGLGKAHEQYF.

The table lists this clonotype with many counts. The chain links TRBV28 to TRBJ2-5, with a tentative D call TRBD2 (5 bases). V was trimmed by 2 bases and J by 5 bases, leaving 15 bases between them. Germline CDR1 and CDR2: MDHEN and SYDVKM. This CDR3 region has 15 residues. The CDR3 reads CASSLRRLGKETQYF. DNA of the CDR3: TGTGCCAGCAGTTTAAGGAGGTTGGGAAAGGAGACCCAGTACTTC.

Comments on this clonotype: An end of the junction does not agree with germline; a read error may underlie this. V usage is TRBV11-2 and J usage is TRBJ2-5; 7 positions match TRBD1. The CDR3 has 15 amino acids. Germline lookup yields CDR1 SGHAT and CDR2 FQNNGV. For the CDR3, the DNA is TGTGACAGCAGCCCCCGCAGGGGGTACGAAGAGACCCAGTACTTC. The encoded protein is CDSSPRRGYEETQYF.

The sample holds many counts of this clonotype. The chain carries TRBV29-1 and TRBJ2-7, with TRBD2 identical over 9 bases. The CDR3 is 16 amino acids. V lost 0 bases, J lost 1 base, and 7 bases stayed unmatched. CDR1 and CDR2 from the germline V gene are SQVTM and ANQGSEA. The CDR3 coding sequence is TGCAGCGTTGAAGAGTTTAGCGGGGGAGGATCCTACGAGCAGTACTTC. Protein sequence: CSVEEFSGGGSYEQYF.

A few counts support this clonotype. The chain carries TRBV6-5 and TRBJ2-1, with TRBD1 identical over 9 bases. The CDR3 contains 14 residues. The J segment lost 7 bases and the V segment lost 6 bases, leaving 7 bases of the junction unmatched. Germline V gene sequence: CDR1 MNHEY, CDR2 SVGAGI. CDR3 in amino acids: CASRPGTGSNEQFF. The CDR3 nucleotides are TGTGCCAGCAGACCCGGGACAGGGAGTAATGAGCAGTTCTTC.

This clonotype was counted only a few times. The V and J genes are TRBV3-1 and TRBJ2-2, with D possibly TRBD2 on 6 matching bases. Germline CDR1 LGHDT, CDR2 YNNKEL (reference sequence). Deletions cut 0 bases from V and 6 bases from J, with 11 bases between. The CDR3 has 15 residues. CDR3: CASSQDWGVAGELFF. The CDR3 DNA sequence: TGTGCCAGCAGCCAAGATTGGGGGGTGGCCGGGGAGCTGTTTTTT.

The chain's CDR3 is CASSKTSGMNTGELFF. CDR3 bases: TGTGCCAGCAGCAAAACTAGCGGGATGAACACCGGGGAGCTGTTTTTT. The V call is TRBV2, the J call TRBJ2-2; 10 positions agree with TRBD2. The CDR3 runs 16 residues. Germline-derived CDR1 and CDR2 are SNHLY and FYNNEI. V dropped 6 bases and J dropped 1; count of bases not matched to a gene: 5.

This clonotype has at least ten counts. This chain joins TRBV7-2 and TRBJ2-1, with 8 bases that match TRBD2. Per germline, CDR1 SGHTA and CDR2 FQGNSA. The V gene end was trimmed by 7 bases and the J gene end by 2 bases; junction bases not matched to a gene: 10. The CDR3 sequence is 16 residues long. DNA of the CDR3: TGTGCCAGCACTACCCCTATAGCGGGGACCTACAATGAGCAGTTCTTC. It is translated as CASTTPIAGTYNEQFF.

DNA of the CDR3: TGCAGTGCTAGCTACAGGCCCCCGAAAAACATTCAGTACTTC. Translation: CSASYRPPKNIQYF. The rearrangement links TRBV20-1 to TRBJ2-4; D possibly corresponds to TRBD1 (5 bases). The CDR3 has 14 amino acids. The V and J ends lost 3 bases and 4 bases respectively, with 13 bases between them. CDR1 is DFQATT, CDR2 SNEGSKA, per germline (reference sequence).

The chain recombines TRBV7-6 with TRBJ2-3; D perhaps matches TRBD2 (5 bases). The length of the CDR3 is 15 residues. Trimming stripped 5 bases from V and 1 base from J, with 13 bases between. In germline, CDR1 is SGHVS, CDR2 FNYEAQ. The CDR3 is CASSANSEGTDTQYF. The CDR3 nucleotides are TGTGCCAGCAGCGCGAATAGCGAGGGCACAGATACGCAGTATTTT. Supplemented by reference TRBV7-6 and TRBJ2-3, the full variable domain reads GAGVSQSPRYKVTKRGQDVALRCDPISGHVSLYWYRQALGQGPEFLTYFNYEAQQDKSGLPNDRFSAERPEGSISTLTIQRTEQRDSAMYRCASSANSEGTDTQYFGPGTRLTVL.

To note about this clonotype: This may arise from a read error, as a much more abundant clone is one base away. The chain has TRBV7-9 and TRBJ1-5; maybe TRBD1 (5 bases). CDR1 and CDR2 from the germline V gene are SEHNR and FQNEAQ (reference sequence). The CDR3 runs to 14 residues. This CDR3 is CTSSSSGEGQPQHF. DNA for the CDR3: TGTACCAGCAGCTCCTCCGGGGAGGGGCAGCCCCAGCATTTT.

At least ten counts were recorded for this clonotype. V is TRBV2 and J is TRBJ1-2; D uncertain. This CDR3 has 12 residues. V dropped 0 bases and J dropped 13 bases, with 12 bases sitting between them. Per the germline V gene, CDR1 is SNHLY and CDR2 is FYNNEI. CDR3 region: CASSEAGDRCTF. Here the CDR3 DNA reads TGTGCCAGCAGTGAAGCCGGGGATAGATGCACCTTC.

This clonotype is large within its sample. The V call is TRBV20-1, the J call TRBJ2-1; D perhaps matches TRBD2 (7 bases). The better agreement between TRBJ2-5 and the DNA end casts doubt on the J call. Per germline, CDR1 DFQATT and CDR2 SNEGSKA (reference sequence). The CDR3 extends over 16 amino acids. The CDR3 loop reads CSARAGGGRDQETQYF. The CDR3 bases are TGCAGTGCTAGGGCGGGCGGGGGCAGGGACCAAGAGACCCAGTACTTC.

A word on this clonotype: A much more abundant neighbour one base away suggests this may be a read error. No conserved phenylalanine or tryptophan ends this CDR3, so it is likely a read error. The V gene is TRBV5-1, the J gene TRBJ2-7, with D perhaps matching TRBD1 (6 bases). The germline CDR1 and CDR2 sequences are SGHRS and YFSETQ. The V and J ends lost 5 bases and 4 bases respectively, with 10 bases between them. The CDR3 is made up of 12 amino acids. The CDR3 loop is CASRDSRYEQYS. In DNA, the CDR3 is TGCGCCAGCAGGGACAGCAGATACGAGCAGTACTCC.

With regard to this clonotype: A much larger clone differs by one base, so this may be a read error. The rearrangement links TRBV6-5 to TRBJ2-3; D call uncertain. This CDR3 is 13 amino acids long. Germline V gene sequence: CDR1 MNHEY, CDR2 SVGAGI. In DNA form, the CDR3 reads TGTGCCAGCAGTTACGGTCCCCAGGATACGCCGTATTTT. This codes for CASSYGPQDTPYF.